The source of this T cell receptor beta chain is a study of T cell responses to AZD1222 COVID-19 vaccine. Study-level findings and limits: Regions left unmutated in variants are reportedly the target of nearly half of spike-specific TCRs. Donor demographics were predominantly white British with a female majority; clonal diversity may be underestimated.

Produced via immunoSEQ multiplex PCR; TCRdb's table is partial and in-frame only. Of about 100,000 clones in the sample, over 75% were seen once. The germline V gene has CDR1 WSHSY and CDR2 SAAADI. The V end was cut by 0 bases, the J end by 4 bases, with 12 bases between. This CDR3 is built from 15 residues. Concerning this clone itself: Its specificity is not known.

The sample was peripheral blood, taken 28 days after the second AZD1222 dose. The TCR sequence derives from an adult who received the AZD1222 COVID-19 vaccine. The rearrangement uses TRBV10-2 and TRBJ1-2; D is unclear. CDR3 sequence (DNA): TGCGCCAGCAGTGAGTCTCAAGGGAGCGGCTATGGCTACACCTTC. Translated, it gives CASSESQGSGYGYTF.